This TCR beta chain was recovered during a study of cytomegalovirus exposure and HLA in healthy donors listed by TCRdb under 2017. In terms of the full investigation: According to a later analysis, the 120 or so validation repertoires were produced on the same platform as the 666 repertoires of the first cohort. Besides the first cohort of 666 subjects, a separate validation cohort made up of 120 different subjects was used. To predict cytomegalovirus infection status, the study combined high-throughput TCR immunosequencing, statistical association of individual TCRs with disease status, and machine learning. The aim of the study was to test whether cataloging public T cell receptors could identify signatures of past pathogen exposure.

Overall study results and their limits: The classifier was reported to diagnose cytomegalovirus status with high specificity and sensitivity in both the original and validation cohorts. The authors suggested that the approach could potentially be extended to other disease states and immunological phenotypes. Of the cluster scores, 90% to 95% were above 0 in a later analysis, which found that TCRs clustered in the first cohort also tended to co-occur in the approximately 130 validation repertoires. A few of the identified cytomegalovirus-associated TCR beta chains were confirmed in vitro to be specific for cytomegalovirus antigens. A later analysis lacked HLA typing for the validation cohort, so it scored co-occurrence in that cohort across all 110 or so repertoires. The study listed over 150 TCR beta chains as associated with cytomegalovirus. Most TCR sequences were seen in very few donors, while some public TCRs were found in many individuals.

Details on this clone: The antigen it binds to is not known. Base qualities are not recorded, but no much larger clone differs from it by a single base.

Library creation used the immunoSEQ multiplex PCR assay. The source study handled its data this way. A statistical classification framework was built for diagnosing cytomegalovirus status from the catalog of TCR beta chain sequences. The source is immuneACCESS, and TCRdb retained only in-frame sequences with V and J called. Part of the clones is not carried over; for the studies checked, unresolved V genes explain less than half of this, and the remainder is unexplained. V, J and clone size reflect that table, while D and trimming were determined from the DNA. The sample includes about 78,000 clones, with around 96% observed a single time. About 1.6% of the sample is taken by the ten largest. The donors were included in the validation cohort of some 120 subjects, a group kept apart from the roughly 670-subject first cohort. This clonotype was sampled from a man in his late teens or twenties in good health and CMV-seropositive. The sequenced material came from PBMCs.

The DNA reads as follows: TGTGCCAGCTCACCGACGGATACCGGGTCGGGTTCGGGGCAGTTCTTC. Translated, it gives CASSPTDTGSGSGQFF. This chain joins TRBV18 to TRBJ2-1; the D gene lacks a confident call. V is cut by 3 bases and J by 12 bases, and the space between the germline ends is 24 bases. From cysteine to phenylalanine, the CDR3 is 16 amino acids long. The read is trimmed to its CDR3 DNA, 48 bases read in frame from base 1. The germline V gene specifies KGHSH as CDR1 and LQKENI as CDR2.